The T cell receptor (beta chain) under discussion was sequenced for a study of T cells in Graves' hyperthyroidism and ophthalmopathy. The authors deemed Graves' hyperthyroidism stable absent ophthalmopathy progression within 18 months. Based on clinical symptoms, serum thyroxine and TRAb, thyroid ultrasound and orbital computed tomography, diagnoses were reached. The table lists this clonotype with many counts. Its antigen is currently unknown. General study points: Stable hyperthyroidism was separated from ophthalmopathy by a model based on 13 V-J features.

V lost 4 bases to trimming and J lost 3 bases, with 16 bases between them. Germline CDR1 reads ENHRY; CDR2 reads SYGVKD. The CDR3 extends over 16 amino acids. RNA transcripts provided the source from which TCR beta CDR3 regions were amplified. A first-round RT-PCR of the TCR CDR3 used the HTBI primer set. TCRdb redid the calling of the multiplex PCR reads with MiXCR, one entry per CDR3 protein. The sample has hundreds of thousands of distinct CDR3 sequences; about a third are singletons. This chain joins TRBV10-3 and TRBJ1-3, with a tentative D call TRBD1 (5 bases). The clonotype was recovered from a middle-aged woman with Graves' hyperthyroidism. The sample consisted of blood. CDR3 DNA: TGTGCCATCAGTGCTGGAGGGGATATGTTTGGAAACACCATATATTTT. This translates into CAISAGGDMFGNTIYF.